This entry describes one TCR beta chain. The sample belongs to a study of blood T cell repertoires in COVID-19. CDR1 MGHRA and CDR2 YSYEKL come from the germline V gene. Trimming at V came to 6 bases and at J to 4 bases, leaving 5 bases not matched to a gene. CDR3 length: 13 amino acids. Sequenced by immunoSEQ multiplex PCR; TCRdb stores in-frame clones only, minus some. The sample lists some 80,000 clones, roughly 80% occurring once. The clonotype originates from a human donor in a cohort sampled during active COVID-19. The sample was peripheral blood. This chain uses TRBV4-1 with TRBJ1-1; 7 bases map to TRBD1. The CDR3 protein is CASRNGQATEAFF. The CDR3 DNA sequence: TGCGCCAGCAGGAACGGACAGGCCACTGAAGCTTTCTTT.